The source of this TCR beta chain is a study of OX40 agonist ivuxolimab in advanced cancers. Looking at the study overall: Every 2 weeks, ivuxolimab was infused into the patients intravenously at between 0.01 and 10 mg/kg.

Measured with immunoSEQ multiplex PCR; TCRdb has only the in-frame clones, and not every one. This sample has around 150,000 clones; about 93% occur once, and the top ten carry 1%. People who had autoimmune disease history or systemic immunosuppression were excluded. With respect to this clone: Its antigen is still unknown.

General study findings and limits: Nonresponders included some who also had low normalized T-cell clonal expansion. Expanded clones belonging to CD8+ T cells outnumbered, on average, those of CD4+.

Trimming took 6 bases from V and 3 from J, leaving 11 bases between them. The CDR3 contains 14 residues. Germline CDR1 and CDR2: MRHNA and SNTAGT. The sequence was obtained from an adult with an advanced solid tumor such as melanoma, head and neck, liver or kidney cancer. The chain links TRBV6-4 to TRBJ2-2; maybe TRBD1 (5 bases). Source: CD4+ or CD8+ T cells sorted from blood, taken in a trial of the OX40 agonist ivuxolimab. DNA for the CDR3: TGTGCCAGCAGCTCCCAGGGTTACACCGGGGAGCTGTTTTTT. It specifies CASSSQGYTGELFF.